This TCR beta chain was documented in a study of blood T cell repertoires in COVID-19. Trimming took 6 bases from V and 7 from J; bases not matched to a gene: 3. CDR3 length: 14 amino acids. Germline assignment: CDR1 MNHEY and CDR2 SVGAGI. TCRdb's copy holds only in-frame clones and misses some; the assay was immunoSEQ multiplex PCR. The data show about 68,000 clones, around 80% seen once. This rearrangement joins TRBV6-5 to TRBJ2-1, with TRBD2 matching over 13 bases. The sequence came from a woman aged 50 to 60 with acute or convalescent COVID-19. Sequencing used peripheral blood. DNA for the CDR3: TGTGCCAGCAGAGGGACTAGCGGGAAGAATGAGCAGTTCTTC. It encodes CASRGTSGKNEQFF.